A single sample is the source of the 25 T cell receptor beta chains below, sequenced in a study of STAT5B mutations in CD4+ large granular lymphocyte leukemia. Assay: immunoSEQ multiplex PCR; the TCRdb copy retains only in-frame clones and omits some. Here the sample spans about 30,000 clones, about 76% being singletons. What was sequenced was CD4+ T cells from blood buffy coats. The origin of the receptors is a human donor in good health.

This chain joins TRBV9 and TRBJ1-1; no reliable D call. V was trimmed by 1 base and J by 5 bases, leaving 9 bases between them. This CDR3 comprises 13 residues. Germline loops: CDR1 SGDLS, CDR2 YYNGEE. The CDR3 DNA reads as TGTGCCAGCAGCGTAAAGGGAGGGACTGAAGCTTTCTTT. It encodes CASSVKGGTEAFF.

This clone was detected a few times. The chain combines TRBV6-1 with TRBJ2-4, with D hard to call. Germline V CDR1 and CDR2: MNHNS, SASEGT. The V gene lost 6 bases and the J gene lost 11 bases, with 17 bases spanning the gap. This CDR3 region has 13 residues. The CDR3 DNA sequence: TGTGCCAGCAGGGGAAGCGTTGACACCCTTCAGTACTTC. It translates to CASRGSVDTLQYF.

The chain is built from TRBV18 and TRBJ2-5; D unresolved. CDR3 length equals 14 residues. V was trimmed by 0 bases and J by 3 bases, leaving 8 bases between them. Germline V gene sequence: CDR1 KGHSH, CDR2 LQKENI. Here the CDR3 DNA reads TGTGCCAGCTCACCACCCGGCCGAAAAGAGACCCAGTACTTC. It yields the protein CASSPPGRKETQYF.

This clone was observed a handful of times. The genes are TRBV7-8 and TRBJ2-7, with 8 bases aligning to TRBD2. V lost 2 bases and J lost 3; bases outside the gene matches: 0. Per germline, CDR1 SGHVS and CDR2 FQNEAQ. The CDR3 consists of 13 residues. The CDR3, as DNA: TGTGCCAGCAGCTTACTAGCGGGCTACGAGCAGTACTTC. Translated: CASSLLAGYEQYF.

CDR3 DNA sequence: TGTGCCAGCAGCTTAGATGTAGGCTCCTACAATGAGCAGTTCTTC. This translates into CASSLDVGSYNEQFF. The chain couples TRBV7-6 to TRBJ2-1; unclear D gene. V was pared by 1 base and J by 0 bases, with 7 bases between. The CDR3 spans 15 residues. CDR1 is SGHVS and CDR2 is FNYEAQ in the germline V gene.

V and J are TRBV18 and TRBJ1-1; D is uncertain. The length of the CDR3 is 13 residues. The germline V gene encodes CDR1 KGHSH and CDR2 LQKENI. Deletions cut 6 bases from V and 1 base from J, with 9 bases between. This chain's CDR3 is CASSEVRNTEAFF. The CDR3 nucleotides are TGTGCCAGCTCCGAGGTCCGGAACACTGAAGCTTTCTTT.

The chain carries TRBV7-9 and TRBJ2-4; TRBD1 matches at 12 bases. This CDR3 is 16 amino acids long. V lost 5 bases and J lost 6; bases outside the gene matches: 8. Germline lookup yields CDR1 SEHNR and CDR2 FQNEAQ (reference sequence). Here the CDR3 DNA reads TGTGCCAGCAGCGGTGGGACAGGGGGCATCTTAAACATTCAGTACTTC. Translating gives CASSGGTGGILNIQYF.

Here the CDR3 reads CSVARDSGNTIYF. CDR3 sequence (DNA): TGCAGCGTTGCCCGGGATTCTGGAAACACCATATATTTT. The chain has TRBV29-1 and TRBJ1-3; no firm D call. This CDR3 is 13 amino acids long. Trimming cost V 4 bases and J 1 base, with 8 bases left between them. The germline CDR1 and CDR2 sequences are SQVTM and ANQGSEA.

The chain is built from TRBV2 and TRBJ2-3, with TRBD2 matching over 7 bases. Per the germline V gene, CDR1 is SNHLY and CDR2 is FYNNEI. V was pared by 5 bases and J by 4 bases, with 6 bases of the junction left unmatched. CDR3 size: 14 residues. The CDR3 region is CASSSRLAADTQYF. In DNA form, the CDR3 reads TGTGCCAGCAGTTCCCGACTAGCAGCAGATACGCAGTATTTT.

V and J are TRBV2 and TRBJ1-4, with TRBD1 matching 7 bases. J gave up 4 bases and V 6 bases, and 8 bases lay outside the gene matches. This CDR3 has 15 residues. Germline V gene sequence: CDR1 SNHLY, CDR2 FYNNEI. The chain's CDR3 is CASREKGQFNEKLFF. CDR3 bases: TGTGCCAGCAGAGAAAAGGGACAGTTTAATGAAAAACTGTTTTTT.

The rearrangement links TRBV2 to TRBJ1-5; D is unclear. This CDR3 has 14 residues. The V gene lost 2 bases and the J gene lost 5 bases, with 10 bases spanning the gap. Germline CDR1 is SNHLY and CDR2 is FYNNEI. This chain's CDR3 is CASSESEFHQPQHF. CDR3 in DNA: TGTGCCAGCAGTGAATCAGAATTTCATCAGCCCCAGCATTTT.

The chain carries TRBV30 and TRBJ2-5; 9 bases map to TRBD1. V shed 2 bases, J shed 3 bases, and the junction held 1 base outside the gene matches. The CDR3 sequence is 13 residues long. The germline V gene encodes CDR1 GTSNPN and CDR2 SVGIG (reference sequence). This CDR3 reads CAWSRDREETQYF. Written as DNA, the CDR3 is TGTGCCTGGAGTCGGGACAGGGAAGAGACCCAGTACTTC.

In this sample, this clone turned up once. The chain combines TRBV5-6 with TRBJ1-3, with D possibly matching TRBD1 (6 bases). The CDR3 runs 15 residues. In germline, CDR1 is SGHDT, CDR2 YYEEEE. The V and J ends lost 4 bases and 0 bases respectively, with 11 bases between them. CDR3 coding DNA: TGTGCCAGCAGCGGGGGGACACACTCTGGAAACACCATATATTTT. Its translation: CASSGGTHSGNTIYF. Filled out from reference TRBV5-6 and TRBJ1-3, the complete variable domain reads DAGVTQSPTHLIKTRGQQVTLRCSPKSGHDTVSWYQQALGQGPQFIFQYYEEEERQRGNFPDRFSGHQFPNYSSELNVNALLLGDSALYLCASSGGTHSGNTIYFGEGSWLTVV.

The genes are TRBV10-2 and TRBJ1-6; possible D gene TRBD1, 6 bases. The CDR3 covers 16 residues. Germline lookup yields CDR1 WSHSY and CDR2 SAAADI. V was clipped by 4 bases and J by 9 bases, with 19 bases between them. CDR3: CASSGGRGGFGSPLHF. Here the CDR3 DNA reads TGCGCCAGCAGTGGAGGGCGGGGGGGCTTCGGTTCACCCCTCCACTTT.

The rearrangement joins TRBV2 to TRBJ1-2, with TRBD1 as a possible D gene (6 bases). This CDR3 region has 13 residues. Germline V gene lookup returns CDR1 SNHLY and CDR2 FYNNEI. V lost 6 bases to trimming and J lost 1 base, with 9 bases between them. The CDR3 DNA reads TGTGCCAGCAGGACGGACAGTAACTATGGCTACACCTTC. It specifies CASRTDSNYGYTF. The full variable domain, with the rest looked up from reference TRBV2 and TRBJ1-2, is EPEVTQTPSHQVTQMGQEVILRCVPISNHLYFYWYRQILGQKVEFLVSFYNNEISEKSEIFDDQFSVERPDGSNFTLKIRSTKLEDSAMYFCASRTDSNYGYTFGSGTRLTVV.

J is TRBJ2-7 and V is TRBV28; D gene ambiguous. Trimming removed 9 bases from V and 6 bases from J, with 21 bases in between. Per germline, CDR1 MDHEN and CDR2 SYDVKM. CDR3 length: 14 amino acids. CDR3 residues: CASELGATLGEQYF. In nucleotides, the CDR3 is TGTGCCAGTGAGCTAGGCGCCACCCTAGGCGAGCAGTACTTC.

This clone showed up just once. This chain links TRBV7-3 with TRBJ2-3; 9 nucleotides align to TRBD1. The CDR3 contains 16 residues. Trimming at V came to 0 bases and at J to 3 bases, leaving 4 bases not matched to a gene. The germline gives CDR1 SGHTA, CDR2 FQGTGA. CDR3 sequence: CASSLTGDRATDTQYF. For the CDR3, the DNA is TGTGCCAGCAGCTTAACGGGGGACAGGGCGACAGATACGCAGTATTTT.

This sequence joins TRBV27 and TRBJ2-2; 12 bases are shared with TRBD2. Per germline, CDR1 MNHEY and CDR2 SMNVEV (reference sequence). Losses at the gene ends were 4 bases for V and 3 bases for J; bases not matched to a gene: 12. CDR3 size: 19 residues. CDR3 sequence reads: CASSSGLAGRITYTGELFF. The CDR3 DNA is TGTGCCAGCAGTTCTGGACTAGCGGGACGCATAACCTACACCGGGGAGCTGTTTTTT.

The DNA for the CDR3 is TGTGCCAGCAGTGCAACACGTTCACCCCTCCACTTT. Protein sequence: CASSATRSPLHF. This sequence joins TRBV28 and TRBJ1-6; D unresolved. V shed 5 bases and J shed 9 bases, with 8 bases lying between them. CDR1 and CDR2 from the germline V gene are MDHEN and SYDVKM. The CDR3 covers 12 residues.

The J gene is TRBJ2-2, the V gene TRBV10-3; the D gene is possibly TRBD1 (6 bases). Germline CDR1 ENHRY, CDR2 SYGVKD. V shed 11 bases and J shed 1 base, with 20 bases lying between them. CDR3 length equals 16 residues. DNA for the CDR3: TGTGCCTCAGCCTCGTACGGGACAAAGAACACCGGGGAGCTGTTTTTT. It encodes CASASYGTKNTGELFF.

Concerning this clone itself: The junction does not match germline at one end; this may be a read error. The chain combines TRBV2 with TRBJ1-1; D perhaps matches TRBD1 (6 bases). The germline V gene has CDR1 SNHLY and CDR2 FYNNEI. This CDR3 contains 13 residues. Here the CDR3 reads CASSEDRDTEAFF. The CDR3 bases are TGTGCCAGCAGTGAAGACCGGGACACTGAAGCCTTCTTT.

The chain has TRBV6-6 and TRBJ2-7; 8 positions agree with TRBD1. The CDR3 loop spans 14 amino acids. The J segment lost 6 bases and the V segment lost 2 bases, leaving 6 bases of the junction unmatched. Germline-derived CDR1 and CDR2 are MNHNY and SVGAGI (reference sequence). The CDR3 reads CASSYLVGQGEQYF. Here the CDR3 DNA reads TGTGCCAGCAGTTACCTTGTCGGACAGGGCGAGCAGTACTTC.

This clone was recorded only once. CDR3 sequence reads: CASSSQGALSYEQYV. In DNA, the CDR3 is TGTGCCAGCAGTTCCCAGGGGGCCCTCTCCTACGAGCAGTACGTC. This rearrangement joins TRBV28 to TRBJ2-7; 8 bases fit TRBD1. Germline V lookup: CDR1 MDHEN, CDR2 SYDVKM. The CDR3 spans 15 residues. J gave up 0 bases and V 4 bases, and 5 bases lay outside the gene matches.

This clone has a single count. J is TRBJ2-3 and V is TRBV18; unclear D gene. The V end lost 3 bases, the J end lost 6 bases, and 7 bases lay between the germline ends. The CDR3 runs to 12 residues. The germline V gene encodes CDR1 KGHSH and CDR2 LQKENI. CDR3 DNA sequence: TGTGCCAGCTCACCCCCGGTGGATACGCAGTATTTT. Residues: CASSPPVDTQYF.

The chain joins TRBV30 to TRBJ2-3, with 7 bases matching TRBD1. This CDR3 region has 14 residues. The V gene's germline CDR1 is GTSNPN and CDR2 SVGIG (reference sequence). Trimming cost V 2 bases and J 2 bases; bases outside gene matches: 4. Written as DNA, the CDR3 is TGTGCCTGGAGTCGGGACAGATACACAGATACGCAGTATTTT. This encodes CAWSRDRYTDTQYF.